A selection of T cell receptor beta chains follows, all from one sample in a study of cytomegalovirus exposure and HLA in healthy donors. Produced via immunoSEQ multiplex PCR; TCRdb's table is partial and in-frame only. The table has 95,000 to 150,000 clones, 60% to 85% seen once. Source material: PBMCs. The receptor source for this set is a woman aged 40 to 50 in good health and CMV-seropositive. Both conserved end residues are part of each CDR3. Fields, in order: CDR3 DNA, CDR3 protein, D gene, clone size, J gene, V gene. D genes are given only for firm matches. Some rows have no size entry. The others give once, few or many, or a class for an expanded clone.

TGTGCCAGCAGCGCTGAGAGGATAGCTCGGCGAGATACGCAGTATTTT,CASSAERIARRDTQYF,NA,NA,TRBJ2-3,TRBV9
TGTGCCAGCAGCCAAGAGTCTGAGGGTTATCAGCCCCAGCATTTT,CASSQESEGYQPQHF,NA,NA,TRBJ1-5,TRBV4-2
TGTGCCAGCAGGTCACTAGCGGGAGCCTACAATGAGCAGTTCTTC,CASRSLAGAYNEQFF,TRBD2,NA,TRBJ2-1,TRBV6-5
TGTGCCAGCAGTGACGGGGGGCAGGGTCTTCTGGACGAGCAGTACTTC,CASSDGGQGLLDEQYF,NA,NA,TRBJ2-7,TRBV2
TGTGCCTGGAGTGTACCTAGCCACCTGCAGTATTTT,CAWSVPSHLQYF,NA,once,TRBJ2-3,TRBV30
TGTGCCAGCAGCAGGGTTTTTAATGAGCAGTTCTTC,CASSRVFNEQFF,NA,once,TRBJ2-1,TRBV25-1
TGTGCCAGCAGCGTTACAGGGGAGACCGGGGAGCTGTTTTTT,CASSVTGETGELFF,TRBD1,NA,TRBJ2-2,TRBV9
TGTGCCTGGTATCCGGGGAAATTTTTTTATGGCTACACCTTC,CAWYPGKFFYGYTF,NA,NA,TRBJ1-2,TRBV30
TGTGCCAGTAGTATAGCCCGGACAGGGTCTGGGTTAGGCTACACCTTC,CASSIARTGSGLGYTF,TRBD1,NA,TRBJ1-2,TRBV19
TGCGCCAGCAGCTTGGGGACAGGGACCTATGGCTACACCTTC,CASSLGTGTYGYTF,TRBD1,few,TRBJ1-2,TRBV5-1
TGCAGCGTTGTAAAGGGGGATACCAAAAACATTCAGTACTTC,CSVVKGDTKNIQYF,NA,NA,TRBJ2-4,TRBV29-1
TGTGCCAGCAGTACGGGACAGAGGTACAATGAGCAGTTCTTC,CASSTGQRYNEQFF,TRBD1,once,TRBJ2-1,TRBV6-5
TGTGCCTGGAGTATACAGGGAAACGAGCAGTACTTC,CAWSIQGNEQYF,NA,NA,TRBJ2-7,TRBV30
TGTGCCAGCACCGAAAGGGACAGGGAAAAAGCTTTCTTT,CASTERDREKAFF,TRBD1,few,TRBJ1-1,TRBV6-1
TGTGCCAGCACCAGGAGGGCAGCCCAAGAGACCCAGTACTTC,CASTRRAAQETQYF,NA,NA,TRBJ2-5,TRBV6-6
TGTGCCAGCAGTTTATTTAGTACGGGCTCCTACGAGCAGTACTTC,CASSLFSTGSYEQYF,NA,NA,TRBJ2-7,TRBV28
TGTGCCAGCGCTACAGACAGGGGACGTCAGCCCCAGCATTTT,CASATDRGRQPQHF,TRBD1,NA,TRBJ1-5,TRBV27
TGTGCCAGCAGCCAAGAGGGGGGCAGGGGGCCTGAAAAACTGTTTTTT,CASSQEGGRGPEKLFF,TRBD1,NA,TRBJ1-4,TRBV4-2
TGCAGCGTGGTGACAGCAGATACGCAGTATTTT,CSVVTADTQYF,NA,NA,TRBJ2-3,TRBV29-1
TGTGCCATCAGTGAACTACCTGACTCCTACGAGCAGTACTTC,CAISELPDSYEQYF,NA,NA,TRBJ2-7,TRBV10-3
TGTGCCAGTAGCCCGACTTCGAGCTCCTACAATGAGCAGTTCTTC,CASSPTSSSYNEQFF,NA,NA,TRBJ2-1,TRBV19
TGTGCCAGCAGCCCAGAAGCAACTAATGAAAAACTGTTTTTT,CASSPEATNEKLFF,NA,NA,TRBJ1-4,TRBV5-4
TGTGCCAGCAGTTTCGGGGTGGCGGGGGCCCGTTCACCCCTCCACTTT,CASSFGVAGARSPLHF,NA,NA,TRBJ1-6,TRBV28
TGTGCCAGCAGTTACTCGAAGCGGGCGAGCTCCTACGAGCAGTACTTC,CASSYSKRASSYEQYF,NA,few,TRBJ2-7,TRBV6-5
TGTGCCAGCAGCTTTATGTCGACTAACGTCTACAATGAGCAGTTCTTC,CASSFMSTNVYNEQFF,NA,NA,TRBJ2-1,TRBV7-8
TGTGCCAGCAGTTTTTGGGGAGAAGACACTGAAGCTTTCTTT,CASSFWGEDTEAFF,NA,NA,TRBJ1-1,TRBV28
TGCGCCAGCAGCCAAGATTCGGGGTGGCGGGAGACCCAGTACTTC,CASSQDSGWRETQYF,NA,NA,TRBJ2-5,TRBV4-3
TGTGCCAGTAGTAAATCCCCTGGGCAGATGAACACTGAAGCTTTCTTT,CASSKSPGQMNTEAFF,NA,NA,TRBJ1-1,TRBV19
TGTGCCAGCAGCGGACAGGTCCAAGAGACCCAGTACTTC,CASSGQVQETQYF,TRBD1,NA,TRBJ2-5,TRBV5-4
TGTGCCAGCAGCCCACACGCCACCTACGAGCAGTACTTC,CASSPHATYEQYF,NA,few,TRBJ2-7,TRBV7-2
TGCAGTGCTCAGCAGGGTAACGAGCAGTACTTC,CSAQQGNEQYF,NA,NA,TRBJ2-7,TRBV20-1
TGTGCCAGTAGTATCCCGGGAGCCCAAGAGACCCAGTACTTC,CASSIPGAQETQYF,NA,NA,TRBJ2-5,TRBV19
TGTGCCAGCAGTTACCTCCAGGGGGTGGCCAAAAACATTCAGTACTTC,CASSYLQGVAKNIQYF,TRBD1,NA,TRBJ2-4,TRBV6-6
TGTGCCAGCAGTCTTGGACTGGGTGGTCAGCCCCAGCATTTT,CASSLGLGGQPQHF,NA,NA,TRBJ1-5,TRBV6-5
TGTGCCGGCCGAGGCGGACAGGGGCTTTGGACCGGGGAGCTGTTTTTT,CAGRGGQGLWTGELFF,TRBD1,NA,TRBJ2-2,TRBV28
TGCAGCGTAGCTGGGACAGAGGGTTGGTTCTTC,CSVAGTEGWFF,TRBD1,NA,TRBJ2-1,TRBV29-1
TGTGCCAGCAGCTCCTCGGGACAGCTTTTCTACGAGCAGTACTTC,CASSSSGQLFYEQYF,TRBD1,NA,TRBJ2-7,TRBV7-2
TGTGCCTGGAGTCGGTGGAGGGATGGTGGAAACACCATATATTTT,CAWSRWRDGGNTIYF,NA,NA,TRBJ1-3,TRBV30
TGCGCCAGCAGCCCCCGAGGGGGGGCGGGTACGCAGTATTTT,CASSPRGGAGTQYF,NA,NA,TRBJ2-3,TRBV4-1
TGTGCCACCAGCTCCCCTCGGCGTTTGCGGGGACTCTCGGATACGCAGTATTTT,CATSSPRRLRGLSDTQYF,NA,few,TRBJ2-3,TRBV15
TGTGCCAGTAGTCCGGCCGGGACAACAGGTTTCTATGGCTACACCTTC,CASSPAGTTGFYGYTF,NA,NA,TRBJ1-2,TRBV19
TGTGCCAGCAGCTTAGGCGGGGCCTCCACAGATACGCAGTATTTT,CASSLGGASTDTQYF,NA,NA,TRBJ2-3,TRBV7-9
TGTGCCAGCACTCTGACAGGGGGGTTTGGCTACACCTTC,CASTLTGGFGYTF,TRBD1,NA,TRBJ1-2,TRBV6-1
TGCGCCAGCAGCTTGGGAGGACAGTTAGAAGCTTTCTTT,CASSLGGQLEAFF,NA,NA,TRBJ1-1,TRBV5-1